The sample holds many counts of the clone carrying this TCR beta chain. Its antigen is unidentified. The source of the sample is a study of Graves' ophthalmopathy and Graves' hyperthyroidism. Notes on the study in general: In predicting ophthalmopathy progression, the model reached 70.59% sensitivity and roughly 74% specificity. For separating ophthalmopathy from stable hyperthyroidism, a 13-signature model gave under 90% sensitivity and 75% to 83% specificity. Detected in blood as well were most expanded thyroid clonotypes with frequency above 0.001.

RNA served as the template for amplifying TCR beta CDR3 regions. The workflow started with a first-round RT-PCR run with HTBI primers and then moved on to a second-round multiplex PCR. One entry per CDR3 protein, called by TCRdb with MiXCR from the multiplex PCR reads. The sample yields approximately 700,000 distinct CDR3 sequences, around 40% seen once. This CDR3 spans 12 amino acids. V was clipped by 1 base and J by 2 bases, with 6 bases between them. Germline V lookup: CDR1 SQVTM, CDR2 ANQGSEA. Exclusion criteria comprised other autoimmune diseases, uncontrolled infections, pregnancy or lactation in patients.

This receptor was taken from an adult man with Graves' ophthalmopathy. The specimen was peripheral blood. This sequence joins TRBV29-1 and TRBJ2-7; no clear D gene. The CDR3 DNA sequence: TGCAGCGTTGAAGGCTCTACCTACGAGCAGTACTTC. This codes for CSVEGSTYEQYF.